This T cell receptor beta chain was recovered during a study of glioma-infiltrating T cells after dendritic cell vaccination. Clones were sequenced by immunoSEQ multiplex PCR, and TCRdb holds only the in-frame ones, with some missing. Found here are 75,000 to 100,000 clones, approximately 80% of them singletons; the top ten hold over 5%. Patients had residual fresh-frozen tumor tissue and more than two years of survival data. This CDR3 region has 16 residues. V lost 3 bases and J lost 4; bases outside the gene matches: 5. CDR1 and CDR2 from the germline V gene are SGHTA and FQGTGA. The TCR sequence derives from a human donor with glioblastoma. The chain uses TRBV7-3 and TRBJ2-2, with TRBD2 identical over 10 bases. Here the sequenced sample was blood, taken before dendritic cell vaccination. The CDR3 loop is CASSLASGSVTGELFF. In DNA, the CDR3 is TGTGCCAGCAGCTTGGCTAGCGGGAGTGTCACCGGGGAGCTGTTTTTT.